Included here is one T cell receptor (beta chain) sequence, with context. TCRdb's table, derived via immunoSEQ multiplex PCR, lists solely in-frame clones and lacks some. The sample has about 300,000 clones, around 76% seen once. These data belong to a study of cytotoxic CD8 clonotypes in ibrutinib-treated CLL. Overall study context: The authors obtained response samples at a median of approximately 12 months of treatment, range 6 to 36.

The length of the CDR3 is 17 residues. V shed 2 bases and J shed 7 bases, with 22 bases lying between them. The V gene's germline CDR1 is SGHNT and CDR2 YYREEE (reference sequence). The sample was PBMCs, taken at disease progression, from a patient treated with ibrutinib. The gene calls are TRBV5-4 and TRBJ2-1, with a tentative D call TRBD2 (6 bases). The clonotype comes from a human donor with chronic lymphocytic leukemia. The CDR3 is CASSFAMGGGLRNEQFF. The CDR3 DNA reads TGTGCCAGCAGCTTTGCCATGGGGGGTGGGCTACGTAATGAGCAGTTCTTC.